The entry below gives a single T cell receptor (beta chain) sequence along with its context. The count of this clone is one. Its antigen is unknown. Base quality data are lacking; no much larger clone is found one base away. The germline V gene sets CDR1 to SGHTA and CDR2 to FQGNSA. Taken from cysteine to phenylalanine, the CDR3 has 15 residues. Of all the DNA, just the CDR3 is kept, 45 bases in frame from base 1. Between the V and J ends, shortened by 0 bases and 1 base respectively, the junction contains 6 bases. The CDR3 regions of human TCRbeta chains were analyzed by immunosequencing. In the paper's pipeline: TCRs in the repertoires were matched against a reference library of SARS-CoV-2-specific TCRs that had been generated with the MIRA antigen-specificity platform. Breadth meant the fraction of unique TCRs that were SARS-CoV-2-associated, whereas depth meant the fraction of total T cells that were SARS-CoV-2-associated. Using the MIRA data, each spike-specific TCR was mapped to the spike region that the TCR reacts to and placed in a CD4 or CD8 class. Log10-transformed breadth and depth values were compared by one-way ANOVA with Sidak's multiple comparisons tests. Held by TCRdb, this immuneACCESS table contains in-frame sequences only and omits some clones. Under half of the omission traces to an unresolved V gene where checked; the cause of the rest is unknown. V and J calls and clone size are as listed in that table; D and trimming were resolved from the DNA. The sample table contains about 180,000 clones; only one count was recorded for 85% to 90% of them. The biggest ten clones account for around a tenth of the sample.

Taken with the paper, the label for time point translates to: about 28 days (+/-7) after the second vaccine dose. AZD1222 recipients whose second dose came at about 4 weeks and those whose second dose came at about 12 weeks were combined into one group, since spike-specific TCR depth and breadth did not differ between the two schedules. Samples from vaccinated people were obtained from the UK trials COV001 and COV002, which included a single-blind randomized controlled phase 2/3 trial of AZD1222 (ChAdOx1 nCoV-19) in healthy adults. For TCRbeta chain sequencing, PBMC samples from trial participants were taken at day 0 and at day 28 after the second dose. The entry originates in a study of T cell responses to AZD1222 COVID-19 vaccine (dated by TCRdb to about 2021). With respect to the entire study: TCR sequencing covered 233 trial participants: 207 given two doses of AZD1222 and 26 given two doses of MenACWY control vaccine. Trial participants were enrolled by age into 18-55, 56-69 and 70-plus year subgroups, with about 150, 28 and 57 TCR-sequenced participants respectively. The full study reports these points: Spike-specific TCR breadth and depth rose significantly after two AZD1222 doses compared with day 0 and with MenACWY recipients. Epitopes outside the regions mutated in the B.1.351 and B.1.1.7 variants were reportedly recognized by nearly half of the unique spike-specific TCRs. CD4 TCRs associated with the vaccine covered the entire spike protein, and the dominant responses were in regions 160-218 and 743-854. Most participants were white British and females outnumbered males, and the authors suggested that clonal diversity may have been underestimated. Because no day 14 peak-response samples were available, the repertoires could be characterized only after the peak T cell response. The 56-69-year group was small, and its depth increase did not reach significance, likely because of low power. Only five to seven AZD1222 recipients were SARS-CoV-2 seropositive at baseline, limiting conclusions about previously exposed vaccinees.

The chain links TRBV7-2 with TRBJ1-4; the D gene lacks a confident call. Sample: peripheral blood, taken 28 days after the second AZD1222 dose. This sequence was found in an adult who received the AZD1222 COVID-19 vaccine. In nucleotide form, the sequence is TGTGCCAGCAGCTTAGCAGGAGGAACTAATGAAAAACTGTTTTTT. This translates into CASSLAGGTNEKLFF.